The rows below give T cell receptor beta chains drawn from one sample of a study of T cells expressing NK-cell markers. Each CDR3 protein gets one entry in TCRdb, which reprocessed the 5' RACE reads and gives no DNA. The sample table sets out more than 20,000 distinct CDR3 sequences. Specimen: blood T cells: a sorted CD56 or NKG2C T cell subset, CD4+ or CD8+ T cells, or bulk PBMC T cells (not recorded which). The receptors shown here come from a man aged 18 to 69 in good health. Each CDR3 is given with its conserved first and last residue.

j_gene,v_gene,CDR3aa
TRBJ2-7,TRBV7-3,CASSSQTGDEQYF
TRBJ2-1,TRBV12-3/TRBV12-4,CASSLSSGGVNNEQFF
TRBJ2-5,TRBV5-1,CASSLGTTGKQETQYF
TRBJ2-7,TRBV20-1,CSARDPSRGYEQYF
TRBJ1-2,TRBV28,CASTSGSLRYTF
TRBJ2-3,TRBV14,CASSQAPFLYTQYF
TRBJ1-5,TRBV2,CASSRDTGSNQPQHF
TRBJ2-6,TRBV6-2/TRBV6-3,CASSYGEGSGANVLTF
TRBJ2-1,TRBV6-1,CASSEAQRKQFF
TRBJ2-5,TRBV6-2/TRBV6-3,CASTLDNFNGAQYF
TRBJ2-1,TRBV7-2,CASSSRTGDNEQFF
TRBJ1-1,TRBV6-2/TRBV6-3,CASSYSGDWTEAFF
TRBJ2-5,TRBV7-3,CASSAQGGETQYF
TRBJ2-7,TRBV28,CASSLSSGSWNEQYF
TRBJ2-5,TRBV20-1,CSARGTSGQETQYF
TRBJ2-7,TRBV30,CAWEGEFGGEQYF
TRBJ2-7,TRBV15,CATSSRVGGRDEQYF
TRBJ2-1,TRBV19,CASSARQVSYNEQFF
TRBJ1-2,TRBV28,CASSLSQLNYGYTF
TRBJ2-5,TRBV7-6,CASSLPDRGLETQYF
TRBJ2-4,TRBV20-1,CSASDRAGYKNIQYF
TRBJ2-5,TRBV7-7,CASSLDLGGQETQYF
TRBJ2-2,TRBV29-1,CGTRDPGELFF
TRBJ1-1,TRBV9,CASSVGQERVNTEAFF
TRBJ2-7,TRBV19,CASSILGEQYF
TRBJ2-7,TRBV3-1,CASSHGTLAYEQYF
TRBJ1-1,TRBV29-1,CSVELGGRVNTEAFF
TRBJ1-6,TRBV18,CASSVGSSYNSPLHF
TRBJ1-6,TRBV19,CASSRRTETPLHF
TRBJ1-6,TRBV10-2,CASSAPGGNSPLHF
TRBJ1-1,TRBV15,CATSPRARANTEAFF
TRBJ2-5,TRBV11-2,CASSLALTSFVETQYF
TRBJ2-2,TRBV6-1,CASSQAGANTGELFF
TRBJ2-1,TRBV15,CATSREVAGGLNEQFF
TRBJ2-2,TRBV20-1,CSASPSGADRRVTGELFF
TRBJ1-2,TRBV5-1,CASSLEAGYRNYGYTF
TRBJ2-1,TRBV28,CASSAPTSGSGNEQFF
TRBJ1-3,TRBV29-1,CSVEEHPGYPGNTIYF
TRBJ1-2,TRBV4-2,CASSQVEGQNYGYTF
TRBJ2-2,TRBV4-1,CASSFVGGTGELFF